The rows below give T cell receptor beta chains drawn from one sample of a study of blood T cell repertoires in COVID-19. The protocol was immunoSEQ multiplex PCR, while the TCRdb copy is restricted to in-frame clones and leaves out a portion. Of over 250,000 clones in the sample, about 88% are singletons; the top ten hold roughly 4%. Sequencing was carried out using peripheral blood. The receptors originated from a man aged 55 to 70 who had recovered from COVID-19. Both conserved end residues are part of each CDR3. D genes are given only for firm matches. Not every row has a clone size; where given, it reads once, few, many or a size class.

clone_size | j_call | v_call | d_call | cdr3_nt | cdr3_aa
once | TRBJ2-5 | TRBV5-1 | TRBD1 | TGCGCCAGCAGGGCAACAGGGGATGGCCTCCAAGAGACCCAGTACTTC | CASRATGDGLQETQYF
NA | TRBJ2-1 | TRBV5-8 | TRBD2 | TGTGCCAGCAGCTTGGGACTAGCGGGGGGAAATGAGCAGTTCTTC | CASSLGLAGGNEQFF
NA | TRBJ2-3 | TRBV5-1 | TRBD2 | TGCGCCAGCACCCAGCGGGGGACCACAGATACGCAGTATTTT | CASTQRGTTDTQYF
few | TRBJ1-2 | TRBV7-3 | NA | TGTGCCAGCAGCTTATACAGGGATAGCGGCTACACCTTC | CASSLYRDSGYTF
few | TRBJ2-3 | TRBV6-4 | NA | TGTGCCAGCAGTGACCTATACACAGATACGCAGTATTTT | CASSDLYTDTQYF
NA | TRBJ1-4 | TRBV5-5 | TRBD1 | TGTGCCAGCAGCTCCGGACAGGGGTCTGAAAAACTGTTTTTT | CASSSGQGSEKLFF
NA | TRBJ1-5 | TRBV27 | NA | TGTGCCAGCAGTAGCGGGTATCGCAATCAGCCCCAGCATTTT | CASSSGYRNQPQHF
once | TRBJ1-1 | TRBV12-5 | NA | TGTGCTAGTGGCCCCATCGGGATCGGGGGTTTC | CASGPIGIGGF
NA | TRBJ2-1 | TRBV12-3/TRBV12-4 | NA | TGTGCCAGCACTGCGACGGGCAATGAGCAGTTCTTC | CASTATGNEQFF
once | TRBJ2-1 | TRBV29-1 | NA | TGCAGCGTCAGGGCCTACTCCTACAATGAGCAGTTCTTC | CSVRAYSYNEQFF
NA | TRBJ2-3 | TRBV5-1 | NA | TGCGCCAGCGGTGAGACAGATACGCAGTATTTT | CASGETDTQYF
NA | TRBJ2-3 | TRBV18 | TRBD2 | TGTGCCAGCTCACAGACTAGCGGGGGAGGCCTTGGAATCACAGATACGCAGTATTTT | CASSQTSGGGLGITDTQYF
NA | TRBJ2-3 | TRBV7-9 | NA | TGTGCCAGCAGCTTTTCGGGGAGCACAGATACGCAGTATTTT | CASSFSGSTDTQYF
NA | TRBJ1-2 | TRBV14 | TRBD1 | TGTGCCAGCAGCATACGGACAGGGGGTGAATATGGCTACACCTTC | CASSIRTGGEYGYTF
NA | TRBJ2-1 | TRBV7-2 | NA | TGTGCCAGCAGCCCGAGGACAGCGGTGTACAATGAGCAGTTCTTC | CASSPRTAVYNEQFF
NA | TRBJ2-5 | TRBV4-2 | TRBD1 | TGTGCCAGCAGCCAAGTAGCCAGGGGGCTAGGGGAGACCCAGTACTTC | CASSQVARGLGETQYF
NA | TRBJ2-7 | TRBV19 | TRBD1 | TGTGCCAGTAGTATAACCGGGACAGGGGGCGAGCAGTACTTC | CASSITGTGGEQYF
NA | TRBJ2-5 | TRBV28 | TRBD2 | TGTGCCAGCAGTTTGGCGGGAGTTTGGAGGGAGACCCAGTACTTC | CASSLAGVWRETQYF
NA | TRBJ1-2 | TRBV11-2 | TRBD1 | TGTGCCAGCAGCTTGGACAGGGGGGACGGCTATGGCTACACCTTC | CASSLDRGDGYGYTF
NA | TRBJ2-6 | TRBV5-4 | NA | TGTGCCAGCAGCCAAAAATCTGGGGCCAACGTCCTGACTTTC | CASSQKSGANVLTF
NA | TRBJ2-7 | TRBV6-5 | TRBD2 | TGTGCCAGCAGAGGACTAGCGGGATACGAGCAGTACTTC | CASRGLAGYEQYF
NA | TRBJ1-2 | TRBV5-1 | NA | TGCGCCAGCAGCCTCGGGACTGCCGACGGCTACACCTTC | CASSLGTADGYTF
NA | TRBJ2-1 | TRBV19 | NA | TGTGCCAGTAGTATATATCCAGGCTCAGGGGAGCAGTTCTTC | CASSIYPGSGEQFF
NA | TRBJ2-6 | TRBV9 | NA | TGTGCCAGCAGCACCGGACAGAGGCCCTCTGGGGCCAACGTCCTGACTTTC | CASSTGQRPSGANVLTF
NA | TRBJ2-7 | TRBV28 | NA | TGTGCCAGCAGTTTAAAAGGAGGTATTACCTACGAGCAGTACTTC | CASSLKGGITYEQYF
NA | TRBJ2-1 | TRBV29-1 | TRBD2 | TGCAGCGTTGAGGGGCTAGCGGGGGTGCGGGATGAGCAGTTCTTC | CSVEGLAGVRDEQFF
NA | TRBJ1-5 | TRBV19 | TRBD1 | TGTGCCAGTAGTATTAAGGGGACAGGCTCCAATCAGCCCCAGCATTTT | CASSIKGTGSNQPQHF
NA | TRBJ2-7 | TRBV7-3 | NA | TGTGCCAGCAGCTTTCCCCCTTCGGGCAGGGTAGGGTACGAGCAGTACTTC | CASSFPPSGRVGYEQYF
NA | TRBJ2-3 | TRBV30 | NA | TGTGCCTGGAGTAAGAAGCGGATATCAGATACGCAGTATTTT | CAWSKKRISDTQYF
few | TRBJ2-6 | TRBV19 | NA | TGTGCCAGTACCCCGGGGAGCTCTGGGGCCAACGTCCTGACTTTC | CASTPGSSGANVLTF
NA | TRBJ1-1 | TRBV6-1 | NA | TGTGCCAGCAGTGAAGCGCTCGCCGGTAACACTGAAGCTTTCTTT | CASSEALAGNTEAFF
NA | TRBJ1-6 | TRBV7-9 | NA | TGTGCCAGCAGTCTATCCTCAGGTCTCAGCTCCTATAATTCACCCCTCCACTTT | CASSLSSGLSSYNSPLHF
NA | TRBJ1-1 | TRBV30 | NA | TGTGCCTGGAGTGTACCACGCGGGGGGAACACTGAAGCTTTCTTT | CAWSVPRGGNTEAFF
NA | TRBJ2-3 | TRBV5-1 | NA | TGCGCCAGCAGCTTGGCAGGGGATACGCAGTATTTT | CASSLAGDTQYF
NA | TRBJ1-6 | TRBV5-4 | NA | TGTGCCAGCAGCATCGACAGGTCCGGAAATTCACCCCTCCACTTT | CASSIDRSGNSPLHF
NA | TRBJ2-7 | TRBV6-5 | NA | TGTGCCAGCATTAGGAGCCCCACAAGATCCTACGAGCAGTACTTC | CASIRSPTRSYEQYF
NA | TRBJ2-1 | TRBV6-6 | TRBD2 | TGTGCCAGCAGTCCAGCACCCCGACTAGCTCTTCTCGCCAATGAGCAGTTCTTC | CASSPAPRLALLANEQFF
NA | TRBJ1-1 | TRBV6-6 | NA | TGTGCCAGCAGTGGCCGTAAAGGGGGGGACACTGAAGCTTTCTTT | CASSGRKGGDTEAFF
NA | TRBJ1-1 | TRBV29-1 | NA | TGCAGCGTTGACGGGGGGCTGAACACTGAAGCTTTCTTT | CSVDGGLNTEAFF
few | TRBJ2-7 | TRBV6-5 | NA | TGTGCCACCGGCGGTCGAGCCTACGAGCAGTACTTC | CATGGRAYEQYF
once | TRBJ2-7 | TRBV1 | NA | TGCACCAGCAGTCGGTACGACGAGCAGTACTTC | CTSSRYDEQYF